This T cell receptor beta chain came from a study of blood T cell repertoires in COVID-19. Clones were read by immunoSEQ multiplex PCR, and TCRdb kept only the in-frame ones, dropping some. The data contain about 80,000 clones, about 72% of them singletons. The V end lost 4 bases, the J end lost 0 bases, and 11 bases lay between the germline ends. There are 16 residues in the CDR3. The V gene's germline CDR1 is SGHRS and CDR2 YFSETQ. The TCR originated in a man between 70 and 80 years old with active or convalescent COVID-19. Sequenced material: peripheral blood. J is TRBJ2-6 and V is TRBV5-1; possible D gene TRBD1, 5 bases. The CDR3: CASSETVDSGANVLTF. The CDR3 region has the DNA TGCGCCAGCAGCGAGACAGTGGACTCTGGGGCCAACGTCCTGACTTTC.